Following are 27 T cell receptor beta chains from one sample sequenced in a study of identical twins (dated by TCRdb to about 2016). Libraries were prepared through 5' RACE. The sequencing machine was an Illumina HiSeq 2000. Clones were called with MiXCR by TCRdb after fastp trimmed the public reads at Q25, and only in-frame beta chains were retained. When rows share a CDR3 protein, they turn into one entry using the most common DNA and genes. Within this sample are roughly 350,000 distinct CDR3 sequences, with 9% of them counted one time only. The ten largest clones represent approximately 9.3% of the sample. The sequenced material came from naive T cells sorted from blood. The meaning of the sample's cell subset or site label: cells isolated with a human naive T-cell isolation kit. Receptors originate from a woman between 45 and 65 years old in good health.

This clonotype was observed a handful of times. V and J are TRBV15 and TRBJ1-1, with no clear D. The V end lost 3 bases, the J end lost 4 bases, and 15 bases lay between the germline ends. CDR3 length: 15 amino acids. Germline V gene data show CDR1 as LNHNV and CDR2 as YYDKDF (reference sequence). CDR3 bases: TGTGCCACCAGCAGGTTCACCGGAGCTCTCACTGAAGCTTTCTTT. It translates to CATSRFTGALTEAFF.

This CDR3 is CASSYSPDSYGYTF. The CDR3 DNA follows: TGTGCCAGCAGTTACTCCCCGGACAGCTATGGCTACACCTTC. The chain joins TRBV6-5 to TRBJ1-2; D is perhaps TRBD1 (6 bases). The CDR3 has 14 amino acids. Trimming removed 0 bases from V and 4 bases from J, with 9 bases in between. Germline V CDR1 and CDR2: MNHEY, SVGAGI.

This clonotype has just a few counts. J is TRBJ2-1 and V is TRBV3-1, with D perhaps given as TRBD1 or TRBD2 (5 bases each). V lost 3 bases, J lost 10 bases, and 16 bases lay in between. The CDR3 covers 14 residues. The germline V gene has CDR1 LGHDT and CDR2 YNNKEL (reference sequence). The CDR3 coding sequence is TGTGCCAGCAGCCAGTTTCTTGATGGGGGAGAGCAGTTCTTC. The encoded protein is CASSQFLDGGEQFF.

Only a few counts were recorded for this clonotype. The chain combines TRBV6-5 with TRBJ2-2; TRBD2 matches at 11 bases. With V trimmed by 0 bases and J by 6 bases, 6 bases remained unmatched. CDR1 is MNHEY and CDR2 is SVGAGI in the germline V gene. This CDR3 has 17 amino acids. CDR3 amino acids: CASSYSRLAGSSGELFF. CDR3 nucleotides: TGTGCCAGCAGTTACTCGAGACTAGCGGGATCGTCCGGGGAGCTGTTTTTT.

This clonotype was recorded many times. The rearrangement links TRBV11-2 to TRBJ2-2, with 7 nucleotides matching TRBD1. V lost 4 bases, J lost 3 bases, and 8 bases stayed unmatched. The germline CDR1 and CDR2 sequences are SGHAT and FQNNGV. The CDR3 contains 16 residues. The CDR3 here is CASSSLSGQYTGELFF. CDR3 coding DNA: TGTGCCAGCAGCTCTCTCTCGGGACAGTACACCGGGGAGCTGTTTTTT. Full variable domain (missing parts from reference TRBV11-2 and TRBJ2-2): EAGVAQSPRYKIIEKRQSVAFWCNPISGHATLYWYQQILGQGPKLLIQFQNNGVVDDSQLPKDRFSAERLKGVDSTLKIQPAKLEDSAVYLCASSSLSGQYTGELFFGEGSRLTVL.

This clonotype was recorded at least ten times. This chain connects TRBV20-1 to TRBJ2-5; 9 nucleotides align to TRBD2. With V trimmed by 2 bases and J by 2 bases, 6 bases remained unmatched. Germline V gene data show CDR1 as DFQATT and CDR2 as SNEGSKA (reference sequence). CDR3 length equals 15 residues. The CDR3 DNA is TGCAGTGCTAGAAAAGGGACTAGCACACAAGAGACCCAGTACTTC. It translates to CSARKGTSTQETQYF.

There are many counts of this clonotype. The chain links TRBV27 to TRBJ2-3; D unclear. The germline V gene has CDR1 MNHEY and CDR2 SMNVEV (reference sequence). V lost 7 bases and J lost 5, with 7 bases in between. This CDR3 has 11 amino acids. The CDR3 DNA reads as TGTGCCAGCACCAACGGAGATACGCAGTATTTT. As protein: CASTNGDTQYF.

This clonotype was seen a few times. The gene calls are TRBV27 and TRBJ2-1; 7 bases agree with TRBD2. This CDR3 is 13 amino acids long. Trimming at V came to 2 bases and at J to 10 bases, leaving 5 bases not matched to a gene. The germline V gene has CDR1 MNHEY and CDR2 SMNVEV (reference sequence). The CDR3 coding sequence is TGTGCCAGCAGTTTAAGCGGGAACTTGGAGCAGTTCTTC. Amino acids: CASSLSGNLEQFF.

This clonotype appeared many times. V and J are TRBV11-2 and TRBJ2-1; perhaps D is TRBD1 or TRBD2 (6 bases each). The germline V and J ends were trimmed by 5 bases and 0 bases, with 14 bases remaining between them. CDR1 is SGHAT and CDR2 is FQNNGV in the germline V gene. The CDR3 spans 16 residues. CDR3 protein: CASSPGVGGSYNEQFF. CDR3 sequence (DNA): TGTGCCAGCAGCCCAGGGGTGGGGGGCTCCTACAATGAGCAGTTCTTC. Based on the CDR3 plus reference TRBV11-2 and TRBJ2-1, the full variable domain is EAGVAQSPRYKIIEKRQSVAFWCNPISGHATLYWYQQILGQGPKLLIQFQNNGVVDDSQLPKDRFSAERLKGVDSTLKIQPAKLEDSAVYLCASSPGVGGSYNEQFFGPGTRLTVL.

This clonotype came up a few times. This sequence joins TRBV10-3 and TRBJ2-7; 8 bases match TRBD2. V trimming: 11 bases; J trimming: 5 bases; junction bases outside the gene matches: 11. The CDR3 covers 13 residues. Germline values: CDR1 ENHRY, CDR2 SYGVKD. The CDR3 DNA reads TGTGCCCTAAACAGCGGGAGTAACGACGAGCAGTACTTC. This codes for CALNSGSNDEQYF.

This clonotype turned up a few times. The rearrangement joins TRBV6-1 to TRBJ2-7; 8 bases agree with TRBD1. V dropped 8 bases and J dropped 4; count of bases not matched to a gene: 10. The germline V gene encodes CDR1 MNHNS and CDR2 SASEGT. The CDR3 length is 14 residues. CDR3 sequence: CASLRGQGAYEQYV. The CDR3 DNA reads as TGTGCCAGCCTACGGGGGCAGGGGGCGTACGAGCAGTACGTC.

This clonotype was counted between two and nine times. This sequence joins TRBV29-1 and TRBJ2-5, with 11 bases matching TRBD1. The CDR3 consists of 15 residues. The junction had 12 bases not matched to a gene; V was cut back by 7 bases and J by 5 bases. The germline CDR1 and CDR2 sequences are SQVTM and ANQGSEA. Written as DNA, the CDR3 is TGCAGCGCTGTACCTCGGACAGGGGGCTGGGAGACCCAGTACTTC. Translated, it gives CSAVPRTGGWETQYF.

The genes are TRBV10-3 and TRBJ2-3; D is unresolved. The germline V and J ends were trimmed by 5 bases and 5 bases, with 5 bases remaining between them. CDR3 length equals 11 residues. Germline CDR1 is ENHRY and CDR2 is SYGVKD. CDR3 DNA: TGTGCCATCAGTTGGAGAGATACGCAGTATTTT. Its translation is CAISWRDTQYF.

V and J are TRBV12-3 or TRBV12-4 and TRBJ2-3; D gene ambiguous. CDR3 size: 12 residues. The V end lost 1 base, the J end lost 7 bases, and 6 bases lay between the germline ends. DNA of the CDR3: TGTGCCAGCAGTTTAGAGGTGAATACGCAGTATTTT. It translates to CASSLEVNTQYF.

This clonotype was seen more than once but under ten times. This sequence joins TRBV14 and TRBJ1-1, with 7 bases fitting TRBD1. The J segment lost 1 base and the V segment lost 3 bases, leaving 5 bases of the junction unmatched. Germline CDR1 and CDR2: SGHDN and FVKESK. The CDR3 consists of 15 residues. The CDR3 DNA is TGTGCCAGCAGCCAGGAGGGACAGAAGAACACTGAAGCTTTCTTT. This codes for CASSQEGQKNTEAFF.

This clonotype was recorded many times. This chain joins TRBV12-3 or TRBV12-4 and TRBJ2-1; D is uncertain. V shed 3 bases and J shed 9 bases, with 18 bases lying between them. The CDR3 has 15 amino acids. Written as DNA, the CDR3 is TGTGCCAGCAGTTTCTTAGTGAAGTCGGGTTTTGAGCAGTTCTTC. Protein: CASSFLVKSGFEQFF.

The chain uses TRBV7-8 and TRBJ2-3; 8 bases fit TRBD1. V dropped 6 bases and J dropped 3; count of bases not matched to a gene: 8. CDR1 is SGHVS and CDR2 is FQNEAQ in the germline V gene. This CDR3 is built from 15 residues. CDR3 protein: CASRTTGGGTDTQYF. In DNA form, the CDR3 reads TGTGCCAGCAGAACTACAGGGGGTGGGACAGATACGCAGTATTTT.

The chain is built from TRBV5-1 and TRBJ2-1; D could derive from TRBD1 or TRBD2 (5 bases each). Germline CDR1 reads SGHRS; CDR2 reads YFSETQ. This CDR3 contains 14 residues. Trimming shortened V by 4 bases and J by 2 bases, and 10 bases separated the two germline ends. CDR3 residues: CASSGGDTYNEQFF. The CDR3 nucleotides are TGCGCCAGCAGCGGGGGAGATACCTACAATGAGCAGTTCTTC.

There are many counts of this clonotype. The rearrangement uses TRBV5-1 and TRBJ2-2, with a possible D match to TRBD1 (5 bases). The CDR3 contains 15 residues. Trimming took off 2 bases at V and 0 bases at J, with 8 bases between the two ends. Germline CDR1 and CDR2: SGHRS and YFSETQ. The CDR3 sequence is CASSLRTSNTGELFF. CDR3 in DNA: TGCGCCAGCAGCTTAAGGACATCGAACACCGGGGAGCTGTTTTTT.

This clonotype turned up a few times. The chain couples TRBV4-2 to TRBJ2-2; no reliable D call. The CDR3 contains 15 residues. Germline CDR1 reads LGHNA; CDR2 reads YNFKEQ. Trimming removed 4 bases from V and 2 bases from J, with 11 bases in between. CDR3 in amino acids: CASSLRTDNTGELFF. CDR3 sequence (DNA): TGTGCCAGCAGCCTTAGGACGGACAACACCGGGGAGCTGTTTTTT.

The table lists this clonotype with a few counts. The gene calls are TRBV12-3 or TRBV12-4 and TRBJ1-3; D is uncertain. V lost 6 bases and J 3 bases, leaving 12 bases between the germline ends. The CDR3 covers 14 residues. CDR3 amino acids: CASSRKGSGNTIYF. In nucleotides, the CDR3 is TGTGCCAGCAGCCGGAAGGGAAGTGGAAACACCATATATTTT.

This clonotype came up many times. The CDR3 DNA follows: TGCGCCAGCAGCTTGGACGGGGACTCCTACAATGAGCAGTTCTTC. It codes for CASSLDGDSYNEQFF. The J gene is TRBJ2-1, the V gene TRBV5-1; perhaps TRBD2 as D (5 bases). From germline, CDR1 is SGHRS and CDR2 YFSETQ. V was shortened by 0 bases and J by 0 bases, with 7 bases between the two germline ends. The CDR3 covers 15 residues.

The chain employs TRBV5-1 and TRBJ2-3, with 7 positions matching TRBD1. V dropped 5 bases and J dropped 2; count of bases not matched to a gene: 14. Germline V gene data show CDR1 as SGHRS and CDR2 as YFSETQ. This CDR3 has 17 residues. In DNA, the CDR3 is TGCGCCAGCAGTACATATGGGACAGAAAGCTACACAGATACGCAGTATTTT. Translating gives CASSTYGTESYTDTQYF. Full variable domain (remainder filled in from reference TRBV5-1 and TRBJ2-3): KAGVTQTPRYLIKTRGQQVTLSCSPISGHRSVSWYQQTPGQGLQFLFEYFSETQRNKGNFPGRFSGRQFSNSRSEMNVSTLELGDSALYLCASSTYGTESYTDTQYFGPGTRLTVL.

This chain links TRBV6-1 with TRBJ2-3; TRBD2 matches 7 bases. The length of the CDR3 is 14 residues. V was clipped by 4 bases and J by 6 bases; unmatched bases: 7. CDR1 is MNHNS, CDR2 SASEGT, per germline. CDR3 bases: TGTGCCAGCAGTGGGAGGTTGGGGGGGGATACGCAGTATTTT. This codes for CASSGRLGGDTQYF.

This clonotype was detected a few times. This chain links TRBV27 with TRBJ1-5; 7 bases map to TRBD1. The germline V gene encodes CDR1 MNHEY and CDR2 SMNVEV (reference sequence). The V and J ends lost 6 bases and 9 bases, in that order; junction bases with no gene match: 8. The CDR3 runs 13 residues. The CDR3, as DNA: TGTGCCAGCAGCTGGGACAGCCTAGGGCCCCAGCATTTT. It translates to CASSWDSLGPQHF.

In this sample, this clonotype turned up many times. The chain recombines TRBV12-3 or TRBV12-4 with TRBJ1-1, with D tentatively TRBD1 (5 bases). This CDR3 region has 13 residues. Trimming removed 5 bases at V and 11 bases at J, with 18 bases between. This chain's CDR3 is CASSPGGTGLAFF. In nucleotides, the CDR3 is TGTGCCAGCAGTCCCGGTGGAACAGGTTTGGCTTTCTTT.

The rearrangement uses TRBV6-2 or TRBV6-3 and TRBJ2-1; D is ambiguous. The V and J ends lost 2 bases and 4 bases respectively, with 12 bases between them. The CDR3 loop spans 15 amino acids. Germline CDR1 and CDR2: MNHEY and SVGEGT. DNA for the CDR3: TGTGCCAGCAGTTACGTCAGATCCCTTTACAATGAGCAGTTCTTC. Its translation: CASSYVRSLYNEQFF.